This TCR beta chain was captured in a study of cytomegalovirus exposure and HLA in healthy donors. V was cut by 5 bases and J by 5 bases, with 12 bases left in between. The CDR3 runs to 13 residues. CDR1 is PRHDT and CDR2 is FYEKMQ in the germline V gene (reference sequence). It was with 60 Vbeta and 13 Jbeta primers that the PCR ran. The repertoire was sequenced with immunoSEQ multiplex PCR; TCRdb's copy has only in-frame clones and lacks some. The sample records approximately 170,000 clones, about 77% being singletons. The J gene is TRBJ2-5, the V gene TRBV13; D is perhaps TRBD1 (5 bases). The receptor was isolated from a man aged 25 to 40 in good health and CMV-seropositive. Sequenced sample: PBMCs. CDR3 nucleotides: TGTGCCAGCAGCCCCAGGGTTGGGGAGACCCAGTACTTC. Protein product: CASSPRVGETQYF.